This TCR beta chain was sequenced during a study of T cell changes during pregnancy in multiple sclerosis. Libraries were prepared by immunoSEQ multiplex PCR; TCRdb keeps only in-frame clonotypes and omits some of them. Found here are more than 35,000 clones, about 91% of them singletons; the top ten hold around 10%. Germline CDR1 SGHVS, CDR2 FNYEAQ. J gave up 3 bases and V 0 bases, and 12 bases lay outside the gene matches. The CDR3 sequence is 18 residues long. The V call is TRBV7-6, the J call TRBJ1-1, with 8 bases aligning to TRBD1. The TCR sequence derives from a female donor with multiple sclerosis, enrolled in a pregnancy study. The sample was CD8+ T cells from peripheral blood mononuclear cells, taken after pregnancy. The CDR3 DNA reads TGTGCCAGCAGCTTAGCCCGACAGGGGCGTATCGGGGACACTGAAGCTTTCTTT. Protein product: CASSLARQGRIGDTEAFF.